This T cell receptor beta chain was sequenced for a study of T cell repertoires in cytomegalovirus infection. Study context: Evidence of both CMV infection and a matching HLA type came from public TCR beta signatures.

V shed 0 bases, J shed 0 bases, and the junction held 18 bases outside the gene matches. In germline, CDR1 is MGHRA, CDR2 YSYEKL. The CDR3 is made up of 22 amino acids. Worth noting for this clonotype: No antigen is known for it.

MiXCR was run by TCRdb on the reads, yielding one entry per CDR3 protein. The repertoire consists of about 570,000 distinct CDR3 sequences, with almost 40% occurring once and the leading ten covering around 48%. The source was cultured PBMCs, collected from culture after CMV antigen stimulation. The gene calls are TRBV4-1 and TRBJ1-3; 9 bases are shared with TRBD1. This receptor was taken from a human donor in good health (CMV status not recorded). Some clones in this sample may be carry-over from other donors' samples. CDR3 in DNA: TGCGCCAGCAGCCAAGATATTCTCGGGACAGGGCCATTTCTCAACTCTGGAAACACCATATATTTT. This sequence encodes CASSQDILGTGPFLNSGNTIYF.